This TCR beta chain was observed in a study of CD8 T cells in ankylosing spondylitis. This clonotype was picked up many times. The antigen is undetermined. TCRdb re-derived calls from the 5' RACE reads in MiXCR, one entry per CDR3 protein. The data show around 130,000 distinct CDR3 sequences, approximately 6.8% seen once. Study-level points and caveats: Reportedly, significant enrichment of disease-linked clones occurred in matched ankylosing spondylitis synovial fluid.

The germline CDR1 and CDR2 sequences are SGHTA and FQGNSA. Trimming shortened V by 2 bases and J by 8 bases, and 8 bases separated the two germline ends. The CDR3 contains 12 residues. Sequences were obtained from blood, either unsorted or a sorted T cell fraction (not recorded which). This TCR came from a male donor with ankylosing spondylitis or in good health (not recorded which). The chain has TRBV7-2 and TRBJ2-3, with D hard to call. The CDR3 DNA follows: TGTGCCAGCAGCTTACTGGCGAGTACGCAGTATTTT. Its protein is CASSLLASTQYF. Based on the CDR3 plus reference TRBV7-2 and TRBJ2-3, the full variable domain is GAGVSQSPSNKVTEKGKDVELRCDPISGHTALYWYRQSLGQGLEFLIYFQGNSAPDKSGLPSDRFSAERTGGSVSTLTIQRTQQEDSAVYLCASSLLASTQYFGPGTRLTVL.